Presented here are 15 T cell receptor beta chains from one specimen sequenced in a study of OX40 agonist ivuxolimab in advanced cancers. Generated by immunoSEQ multiplex PCR, the TCRdb table keeps only in-frame clones and is missing some. The sample has about 50,000 clones; around nine tenths are singletons. This sample comprised CD4+ or CD8+ T cells sorted from blood, obtained in a trial of the OX40 agonist ivuxolimab. Every receptor here comes from an adult with an advanced solid tumor such as melanoma, head and neck, liver or kidney cancer.

The V call is TRBV6-6, the J call TRBJ1-2; TRBD1 is a possible D gene (6 bases). Germline lookup yields CDR1 MNHNY and CDR2 SVGAGI (reference sequence). V was trimmed by 4 bases and J by 6 bases, leaving 15 bases between them. This CDR3 spans 14 amino acids. The DNA for the CDR3 is TGTGCCAGCAGTTCGGTACAGGGATGGGATGGCTACACCTTC. Its translation: CASSSVQGWDGYTF.

The rearrangement uses TRBV15 and TRBJ2-1, with TRBD2 matching 7 bases. The CDR3 extends over 15 amino acids. Germline CDR1 LNHNV, CDR2 YYDKDF (reference sequence). The V segment lost 1 base and the J segment 8 bases; nucleotides outside the gene matches: 8. Here the CDR3 DNA reads TGTGCCACCAGCAGAGGTGGGCGGGAGAGGGATGAGCAGTTCTTC. It yields the protein CATSRGGRERDEQFF.

This chain joins TRBV5-1 and TRBJ2-1, with a possible D match to TRBD1 (5 bases). Trimming pared 2 bases from V and 5 bases from J, leaving 11 bases between. This CDR3 has 14 amino acids. The V gene's germline CDR1 is SGHRS and CDR2 YFSETQ. For the CDR3, the DNA is TGCGCCAGCAGCTTACAAGGGGCGGACAATGAGCAGTTCTTC. Protein product: CASSLQGADNEQFF.

The chain couples TRBV10-3 to TRBJ2-7; 9 bases are a match to TRBD1. Losses at the gene ends were 7 bases for V and 6 bases for J; bases not matched to a gene: 7. Germline CDR1 reads ENHRY; CDR2 reads SYGVKD. This CDR3 region has 13 residues. This CDR3 is CAITGTGFSEQYF. The CDR3 DNA sequence: TGTGCCATCACTGGGACAGGGTTCTCCGAGCAGTACTTC.

This clone showed up just a few times. The chain combines TRBV19 with TRBJ1-4; D is ambiguous. Between the trimmed V and J ends, which lost 4 bases and 7 bases, there was a span of 16 bases. Germline CDR1 reads LNHDA; CDR2 reads SQIVND (reference sequence). CDR3 length: 15 residues. The CDR3 nucleotides are TGTGCCAGTAGTACCCACAGTACTTTTGGTGAAAAACTGTTTTTT. It encodes CASSTHSTFGEKLFF.

In this sample, this clone turned up once. DNA for the CDR3: TGTGCCAGCAGTCCGACAGGGAACCCCTACAATGAGCAGTTCTTC. It specifies CASSPTGNPYNEQFF. V is TRBV6-1 and J is TRBJ2-1; 7 bases map to TRBD1. From germline, CDR1 is MNHNS and CDR2 SASEGT. The CDR3 sequence is 15 residues long. Losses at the gene ends were 5 bases for V and 2 bases for J; bases not matched to a gene: 6.

The CDR3 region has the DNA TGTGCCAGCAGCTTCGGACGCGGGGGCTACACCTTC. Translation gives CASSFGRGGYTF. The chain couples TRBV5-4 to TRBJ1-2; D is undetermined. Germline loops: CDR1 SGHNT, CDR2 YYREEE (reference sequence). The germline V and J ends were trimmed by 2 bases and 8 bases, with 10 bases remaining between them. The CDR3 is 12 residues long.

V is TRBV11-1 and J is TRBJ2-2; D unresolved. The CDR3 has 13 residues. The germline CDR1 and CDR2 sequences are SGHAT and FQDESV (reference sequence). Trimming shortened V by 3 bases and J by 3 bases, and 5 bases separated the two germline ends. As DNA, the CDR3 is TGTGCCAGCAGCTTTCAGTACACCGGGGAGCTGTTTTTT. Its translation is CASSFQYTGELFF.

The V gene is TRBV6-5, the J gene TRBJ2-1, with D possibly being TRBD1 (5 bases). The CDR3 is 12 residues long. The V end lost 6 bases, the J end lost 6 bases, and 9 bases lay between the germline ends. Looked up from germline, CDR1 is MNHEY and CDR2 is SVGAGI. The CDR3 is CASRRTSNEQFF. CDR3 DNA sequence: TGTGCCAGCAGACGGACAAGCAATGAGCAGTTCTTC.

The J gene is TRBJ2-5, the V gene TRBV7-2, with 10 bases identical to TRBD2. The DNA end is a closer match to TRBJ2-7, so the J assignment may be wrong. From germline, CDR1 is SGHTA and CDR2 FQGNSA. This CDR3 contains 16 residues. The CDR3, as DNA: TGTGCCAGCAGCTCCCTAGCGGGAGACAGCTCCTACGAGCAGTACTTC. It specifies CASSSLAGDSSYEQYF.

The chain links TRBV15 to TRBJ2-5, with a possible D match to TRBD1 (5 bases). V lost 6 bases to trimming and J lost 0 bases, with 17 bases between them. The CDR3 loop spans 16 amino acids. Germline CDR1 and CDR2: LNHNV and YYDKDF (reference sequence). This chain's CDR3 is CATSGAEKGYQETQYF. In DNA form, the CDR3 reads TGTGCCACCAGTGGGGCGGAAAAAGGGTACCAAGAGACCCAGTACTTC.

There are a few counts of this clone. This chain links TRBV11-2 with TRBJ1-2; D unresolved. CDR3 length: 15 amino acids. V dropped 2 bases and J dropped 5 bases, with 15 bases sitting between them. Germline CDR1 SGHAT, CDR2 FQNNGV. This CDR3 is CASSLSSVRGYGYTF. The DNA for the CDR3 is TGTGCCAGCAGCTTATCGAGTGTGCGAGGTTATGGCTACACCTTC.

This chain uses TRBV5-4 with TRBJ1-2; 9 bases align to TRBD1. CDR1 and CDR2 from the germline V gene are SGHNT and YYREEE (reference sequence). The CDR3 length is 14 residues. The V and J ends lost 0 bases and 8 bases, in that order; junction bases with no gene match: 5. CDR3 region: CASSLEGQGRGYTF. Here the CDR3 DNA reads TGTGCCAGCAGCTTGGAAGGACAGGGGCGAGGCTACACCTTC.

CDR3 bases: TGTGCCAGCAGCTTAGCGGGCCGGGCCAGGGGATCAAACACCGGGGAGCTGTTTTTT. Residues: CASSLAGRARGSNTGELFF. The V and J genes are TRBV11-3 and TRBJ2-2; a possible D gene is TRBD1 (6 bases). V gave up 1 base and J gave up 2 bases, with 20 bases separating them. The CDR3 runs to 19 residues. Germline V gene data show CDR1 as SGHNT and CDR2 as YENEEA.

J is TRBJ1-5 and V is TRBV19; no reliable D call. The V gene lost 6 bases and the J gene lost 0 bases, with 12 bases spanning the gap. Germline V gives CDR1 LNHDA, CDR2 SQIVND (reference sequence). This CDR3 region has 15 residues. CDR3 nucleotide sequence: TGTGCCAGTAGCCGCGGACGGTATAGCAATCAGCCCCAGCATTTT. This translates into CASSRGRYSNQPQHF.